This T cell receptor (beta chain) was sequenced in a study of early T cells in non-severe SARS-CoV-2 infection. Study results and caveats: Clonotype matching in VDJdb favored anti-spike CD8 responses and did not capture private and CD4 specificities.

V was cut by 2 bases and J by 2 bases, with 9 bases left in between. This CDR3 spans 14 amino acids. Germline V gives CDR1 MDHEN, CDR2 SYDVKM. About this clonotype itself: The antigen is unknown.

Molecules of cDNA were individually given unique molecular identifiers that were attached to them. TCRdb recomputed calls from the 5' RACE reads with MiXCR, one row per CDR3 protein. The sample has roughly 60,000 distinct CDR3 sequences, roughly 12% seen once; the top ten hold about 5%. The sequenced sample consisted of whole blood. The receptor was isolated from an adult who was a healthcare worker with PCR-confirmed SARS-CoV-2 infection or an uninfected control (not recorded which). The chain is built from TRBV28 and TRBJ1-1; D unresolved. The CDR3 bases are TGTGCCAGCAGTTTAGTTCAGTTAAACACTGAAGCTTTCTTT. It yields the protein CASSLVQLNTEAFF.